Listed here are 21 T cell receptor beta chains from one sample, sequenced in a study of blood T cell repertoires in COVID-19. Some clones are missing from TCRdb's copy, which holds only in-frame ones; the method was immunoSEQ multiplex PCR. The table has 230,000 or so clones, roughly nine tenths seen once. Source material: peripheral blood. Source of these receptors: a middle-aged man with active or convalescent COVID-19.

V usage is TRBV27 and J usage is TRBJ2-5; 11 bases map to TRBD2. Germline CDR1 is MNHEY and CDR2 is SMNVEV (reference sequence). The CDR3 sequence is 15 residues long. V shed 5 bases, J shed 5 bases, and the junction held 7 bases outside the gene matches. CDR3 region: CASSSGTSGGETQYF. The CDR3 bases are TGTGCCAGCAGTAGCGGGACTAGCGGAGGGGAGACCCAGTACTTC.

This chain links TRBV28 with TRBJ2-1; perhaps TRBD1 as D (5 bases). Trimming shortened V by 4 bases and J by 8 bases, and 18 bases separated the two germline ends. CDR1 is MDHEN and CDR2 is SYDVKM in the germline V gene. The CDR3 runs 15 residues. In DNA, the CDR3 is TGTGCCAGCAGTTCAGGGCGCTCCCGAACATATGAGCAGTTCTTC. Translated: CASSSGRSRTYEQFF.

V gene TRBV5-1 combines with J gene TRBJ1-2; 8 bases match TRBD1. Trimming took 0 bases from V and 7 from J; bases not matched to a gene: 5. The CDR3 loop spans 14 amino acids. Germline V gene data show CDR1 as SGHRS and CDR2 as YFSETQ. This CDR3 reads CASSLETGAFGYTF. DNA of the CDR3: TGCGCCAGCAGCTTGGAGACAGGGGCTTTTGGCTACACCTTC.

The V call is TRBV19, the J call TRBJ1-5; a weak D match, TRBD1 (6 bases). CDR1 is LNHDA, CDR2 SQIVND, per germline (reference sequence). This CDR3 has 17 amino acids. V was shortened by 5 bases and J by 0 bases, with 17 bases between the two germline ends. Written as DNA, the CDR3 is TGTGCCAGTAGTCCCCGCGGTGGACAGCTTAGCAATCAGCCCCAGCATTTT. Amino acids: CASSPRGGQLSNQPQHF.

The gene calls are TRBV14 and TRBJ2-7; unclear D gene. Germline V gene lookup returns CDR1 SGHDN and CDR2 FVKESK. The CDR3 loop spans 15 amino acids. With 0 bases removed from V and 3 bases from J, the gap between germline ends came to 12 bases. The CDR3 protein is CASSQDSVRYYEQYF. The CDR3 DNA reads as TGTGCCAGCAGCCAAGATTCCGTACGGTACTACGAGCAGTACTTC.

This sequence joins TRBV6-1 and TRBJ1-5; 9 bases fit TRBD1. Germline V lookup: CDR1 MNHNS, CDR2 SASEGT. CDR3 length: 16 residues. The V and J ends lost 4 bases and 0 bases, in that order; junction bases with no gene match: 4. Here the CDR3 DNA reads TGTGCCAGCAGTGCGACAGGGGGGGGTAGCAATCAGCCCCAGCATTTT. Amino acid sequence: CASSATGGGSNQPQHF.

This clone was counted a single time. The chain links TRBV19 to TRBJ2-3; 7 nucleotides agree with TRBD2. This CDR3 is 15 amino acids long. The germline CDR1 and CDR2 sequences are LNHDA and SQIVND (reference sequence). V was pared by 5 bases and J by 4 bases, with 9 bases of the junction left unmatched. CDR3 protein: CASSSVGRGPDTQYF. In DNA, the CDR3 is TGTGCCAGTAGTTCGGTGGGGAGGGGCCCAGATACGCAGTATTTT.

V is TRBV21-1 and J is TRBJ1-3; the table's D call, TRBD1, has no DNA check behind it. TRBV21-1 is marked as a pseudogene. This CDR3 comprises 16 residues. CDR3 sequence: CASSKAKGTNGNTIYF. The CDR3 DNA reads TGTGCCAGCAGCAAAGCGAAGGGGACAAATGGAAACACCATATATTTT.

This chain joins TRBV11-2 and TRBJ1-2, with 7 bases matching TRBD1. This CDR3 has 16 amino acids. V lost 4 bases, J lost 3 bases, and 11 bases stayed unmatched. Germline CDR1 reads SGHAT; CDR2 reads FQNNGV. This CDR3 reads CASSSPTGAADYGYTF. The CDR3 nucleotides are TGTGCCAGCAGCTCGCCAACAGGGGCAGCGGACTATGGCTACACCTTC. Full variable domain (remainder filled in from reference TRBV11-2 and TRBJ1-2): EAGVAQSPRYKIIEKRQSVAFWCNPISGHATLYWYQQILGQGPKLLIQFQNNGVVDDSQLPKDRFSAERLKGVDSTLKIQPAKLEDSAVYLCASSSPTGAADYGYTFGSGTRLTVV.

In this sample, this clone turned up a few times. The genes are TRBV2 and TRBJ1-3; D is uncertain. The germline CDR1 and CDR2 sequences are SNHLY and FYNNEI. The CDR3 contains 16 residues. The ends were cut back, 0 bases at V and 0 bases at J, with 9 bases in the middle. Here the CDR3 DNA reads TGTGCCAGCAGTGAAGCGTCCCCCCGCTCTGGAAACACCATATATTTT. Translation gives CASSEASPRSGNTIYF.

V is TRBV9 and J is TRBJ2-7, with TRBD2 as a possible D gene (6 bases). Germline V gene data show CDR1 as SGDLS and CDR2 as YYNGEE. The CDR3 consists of 17 residues. V was cut by 2 bases and J by 1 base, with 19 bases left in between. The CDR3 spells CASSVRSGTYNSYEQYF. CDR3 sequence (DNA): TGTGCCAGCAGCGTCAGATCCGGGACTTACAATTCCTACGAGCAGTACTTC.

The CDR3 DNA reads TGTGCCACCAGCACCAGTCGGCGGGGTGCTAGCAGAGAGACCCAGTACTTC. This sequence encodes CATSTSRRGASRETQYF. The rearrangement joins TRBV15 to TRBJ2-5, with D possibly being TRBD2 (6 bases). Germline loops: CDR1 LNHNV, CDR2 YYDKDF (reference sequence). The V end was cut by 4 bases, the J end by 4 bases, with 22 bases between. CDR3 length equals 17 residues.

The chain is built from TRBV5-4 and TRBJ1-2; TRBD1 aligns across 8 bases. V lost 4 bases to trimming and J lost 4 bases; unmatched junction nucleotides: 9. The germline CDR1 and CDR2 sequences are SGHNT and YYREEE (reference sequence). The CDR3 is 15 amino acids. The CDR3 sequence is CASSARTGNAYGYTF. Here the CDR3 DNA reads TGTGCCAGCAGCGCCAGGACAGGGAATGCCTATGGCTACACCTTC.

This clone showed up just once. The V call is TRBV5-1, the J call TRBJ2-1; TRBD2 matches at 13 bases. V gave up 4 bases and J gave up 8 bases; unmatched junction bases: 6. CDR1 and CDR2 (germline): SGHRS, YFSETQ. The CDR3 totals 15 residues. Here the CDR3 reads CASSETSGGVDEQFF. The DNA for the CDR3 is TGCGCCAGCAGCGAAACTAGCGGGGGGGTCGATGAGCAGTTCTTC.

The chain employs TRBV5-4 and TRBJ1-2; 9 bases are shared with TRBD1. Germline lookup yields CDR1 SGHNT and CDR2 YYREEE (reference sequence). Trimming at V came to 4 bases and at J to 8 bases, leaving 18 bases not matched to a gene. The CDR3 consists of 17 residues. CDR3 DNA: TGTGCCAGCAGCGGGCCCGCTTCCGGGACAGGGTTTGAGGGCTACACCTTC. Residues: CASSGPASGTGFEGYTF.

This sequence joins TRBV28 and TRBJ1-2, with D possibly being TRBD1 (5 bases). V lost 4 bases, J lost 4 bases, and 13 bases lay in between. The CDR3 runs to 14 residues. Looked up from germline, CDR1 is MDHEN and CDR2 is SYDVKM. CDR3 in DNA: TGTGCCAGCAGTTCTGGGGGGACCTCCTATGGCTACACCTTC. Its protein product is CASSSGGTSYGYTF.

This clone was observed a few times. The chain carries TRBV6-5 and TRBJ1-6; D perhaps matches TRBD1 (6 bases). Germline V gene lookup returns CDR1 MNHEY and CDR2 SVGAGI. Trimming took 6 bases from V and 7 from J, leaving 10 bases between them. This CDR3 comprises 13 residues. The CDR3 spells CASSYQGNSPLHF. CDR3 bases: TGTGCCAGCAGCTATCAGGGGAATTCACCCCTCCACTTT.

The rearrangement links TRBV24-1 to TRBJ1-6; no reliable D call. Trimming pared 5 bases from V and 4 bases from J, leaving 11 bases between. Germline-derived CDR1 and CDR2 are KGHDR and SFDVKD. This CDR3 has 15 residues. CDR3 bases: TGTGCCACCAGTGCTCCGGGATGGTATAATTCACCCCTCCACTTT. Translated, it gives CATSAPGWYNSPLHF.

The chain links TRBV28 to TRBJ2-5; 7 bases map to TRBD2. The germline V gene encodes CDR1 MDHEN and CDR2 SYDVKM. CDR3 length: 14 amino acids. Unmatched junction bases numbered 8, after V lost 6 bases and J lost 4 bases. The CDR3 here is CASSLRGVLETQYF. CDR3 coding DNA: TGTGCCAGCAGCCTCCGGGGGGTGCTAGAGACCCAGTACTTC.

The V gene is TRBV28, the J gene TRBJ1-1, with TRBD1 as a possible D gene (5 bases). Trimming took 2 bases from V and 0 from J, leaving 10 bases between them. Germline CDR1 reads MDHEN; CDR2 reads SYDVKM. CDR3 length: 15 residues. The CDR3 protein is CASSLEGVLNTEAFF. In DNA, the CDR3 is TGTGCCAGCAGTTTAGAAGGGGTCTTGAACACTGAAGCTTTCTTT.

V is TRBV24-1 and J is TRBJ2-3, with D possibly being TRBD2 (5 bases). The V gene's germline CDR1 is KGHDR and CDR2 SFDVKD. The CDR3 is made up of 15 amino acids. The V and J ends lost 4 bases and 2 bases respectively, with 12 bases between them. As DNA, the CDR3 is TGTGCCACCAGTGACCCGAGGGTGACCACAGATACGCAGTATTTT. Its protein is CATSDPRVTTDTQYF.